Shown below are 16 T cell receptor beta chains from a single sample sequenced in a study of blood T cell repertoires in COVID-19. The method was immunoSEQ multiplex PCR; TCRdb's version includes in-frame clones alone and lacks a portion of them. The sample holds 200,000 to 300,000 clones, approximately 86% seen once. Sequenced material: PBMCs or T cells enriched from blood (not recorded which). The origin of the receptors is a woman between 18 and 30 years old who had recovered from COVID-19.

This clone occurred a few times. This chain's CDR3 is CASQGQGRYEQYF. Here the CDR3 DNA reads TGTGCCAGCCAGGGACAGGGGCGCTACGAGCAGTACTTC. The chain is built from TRBV28 and TRBJ2-7; 10 bases agree with TRBD1. The germline CDR1 and CDR2 sequences are MDHEN and SYDVKM. The CDR3 has 13 residues. J gave up 3 bases and V 8 bases, and 4 bases lay outside the gene matches. Full variable domain (outside the CDR3, taken from reference TRBV28 and TRBJ2-7): DVKVTQSSRYLVKRTGEKVFLECVQDMDHENMFWYRQDPGLGLRLIYFSYDVKMKEKGDIPEGYSVSREKKERFSLILESASTNQTSMYLCASQGQGRYEQYFGPGTRLTVT.

The rearrangement links TRBV11-2 to TRBJ2-2; D is possibly TRBD1 (6 bases). Germline CDR1 is SGHAT and CDR2 is FQNNGV. The CDR3 is made up of 15 amino acids. V dropped 4 bases and J dropped 7 bases, with 16 bases sitting between them. The CDR3 here is CASSSWKGDDGELFF. The CDR3 DNA sequence: TGTGCCAGCAGCTCGTGGAAGGGGGACGACGGGGAGCTGTTTTTT. Using reference TRBV11-2 and TRBJ2-2 for the parts outside the CDR3, the full variable domain is EAGVAQSPRYKIIEKRQSVAFWCNPISGHATLYWYQQILGQGPKLLIQFQNNGVVDDSQLPKDRFSAERLKGVDSTLKIQPAKLEDSAVYLCASSSWKGDDGELFFGEGSRLTVL.

This clone was seen only once. The V call is TRBV5-1, the J call TRBJ1-1, with D hard to call. Germline V gene data show CDR1 as SGHRS and CDR2 as YFSETQ. Trimming left V 4 bases short and J 0 bases short, with 10 bases between. This CDR3 is built from 14 residues. In DNA, the CDR3 is TGCGCCAGCAGCGCTAAGTCGGTGAACACTGAAGCTTTCTTT. It is translated as CASSAKSVNTEAFF.

This sequence joins TRBV5-6 and TRBJ1-1, with D possibly being TRBD1 (5 bases). Trimming shortened V by 2 bases and J by 11 bases, and 22 bases separated the two germline ends. This CDR3 region has 15 residues. From germline, CDR1 is SGHDT and CDR2 YYEEEE. The CDR3 nucleotides read TGTGCCAGCAGCTTCTCGCAGACAGCCCGCCCCGTGGCTTTCTTT. This encodes CASSFSQTARPVAFF.

Points on this clone: This CDR3 is also generated by other DNA sequences in the sample. This chain connects TRBV27 to TRBJ1-1; 8 nucleotides line up with TRBD1. Unmatched junction bases numbered 1, after V lost 3 bases and J lost 1 base. The length of the CDR3 is 14 residues. CDR1 and CDR2 from the germline V gene are MNHEY and SMNVEV (reference sequence). As DNA, the CDR3 is TGTGCCAGCAGTTTTGGACAGGGGAACACTGAAGCTTTCTTT. Protein product: CASSFGQGNTEAFF.

This chain joins TRBV7-2 and TRBJ2-5; no clear D gene. This CDR3 spans 12 amino acids. V shed 2 bases and J shed 5 bases, with 6 bases lying between them. Germline V gene data show CDR1 as SGHTA and CDR2 as FQGNSA. The CDR3 here is CASSLTRETQYF. As DNA, the CDR3 is TGTGCCAGCAGCTTAACCCGGGAGACCCAGTACTTC.

This sequence joins TRBV11-2 and TRBJ2-2, with TRBD2 identical over 9 bases. CDR3 length: 16 amino acids. CDR1 SGHAT and CDR2 FQNNGV come from the germline V gene. Trimming at V came to 4 bases and at J to 5 bases, leaving 8 bases not matched to a gene. CDR3 sequence (DNA): TGTGCCAGCAGCTCAGCCGCGGGGGGGTGGACCGGGGAGCTGTTTTTT. It codes for CASSSAAGGWTGELFF.

The chain recombines TRBV24-1 with TRBJ2-3; TRBD2 matches at 7 bases. The CDR3 totals 15 residues. Germline V CDR1 and CDR2: KGHDR, SFDVKD. J lost 1 base, V lost 10 bases, and 10 bases had no gene match. CDR3 amino acids: CATEASRGGTDTQYF. The CDR3 bases are TGTGCCACAGAGGCTTCCCGGGGGGGCACAGATACGCAGTATTTT.

The gene calls are TRBV10-2 and TRBJ1-1, with D possibly matching TRBD1 (6 bases). Per the germline V gene, CDR1 is WSHSY and CDR2 is SAAADI. This CDR3 is built from 14 residues. Trimming cost V 6 bases and J 1 base, with 12 bases left between them. The CDR3 sequence is CASSPGTPNTEAFF. The CDR3 DNA reads TGCGCCAGCAGCCCCGGGACACCGAACACTGAAGCTTTCTTT.

The chain carries TRBV21-1 and TRBJ1-4; the D call of TRBD1 is as the table states it, not checked on the DNA. TRBV21-1 is a pseudogene locus. The CDR3 covers 17 residues. The DNA of the CDR3 is TGTGCCAGCAGCAAAGGCCGAGGAAGGGGCACTAATGAAAAACTGTTTTTT. Its translation: CASSKGRGRGTNEKLFF.

The rearrangement joins TRBV4-1 to TRBJ1-2, with D possibly being TRBD1 (6 bases). Germline CDR1 MGHRA, CDR2 YSYEKL. The germline V and J ends were trimmed by 0 bases and 8 bases, with 19 bases remaining between them. The CDR3 covers 16 residues. In DNA form, the CDR3 reads TGCGCCAGCAGCCAAGATATTCGGTCAGGGGTGAGAGGCTACACCTTC. This translates into CASSQDIRSGVRGYTF.

J is TRBJ1-1 and V is TRBV5-6; D might be TRBD1 (6 bases). The CDR3 has 12 residues. Germline V CDR1 and CDR2: SGHDT, YYEEEE. V was shortened by 4 bases and J by 7 bases, with 11 bases between the two germline ends. The DNA of the CDR3 is TGTGCCAGCAGCCTCTCGGACAGTGAAGCTTTCTTT. This gives the protein CASSLSDSEAFF. Filled out from reference TRBV5-6 and TRBJ1-1, the complete variable domain reads DAGVTQSPTHLIKTRGQQVTLRCSPKSGHDTVSWYQQALGQGPQFIFQYYEEEERQRGNFPDRFSGHQFPNYSSELNVNALLLGDSALYLCASSLSDSEAFFGQGTRLTVV.

The V and J genes are TRBV27 and TRBJ2-4, with a weak D call TRBD2 (6 bases). The CDR3 consists of 14 residues. Trimming removed 11 bases at V and 8 bases at J, with 22 bases between. In germline, CDR1 is MNHEY, CDR2 SMNVEV (reference sequence). The CDR3, as DNA: TGTGCCTCTCAAATGGGGACTGGGGCTGACATTCAGTACTTC. This codes for CASQMGTGADIQYF.

This clone has a single count. The J gene is TRBJ2-1, the V gene TRBV5-1, with D tentatively TRBD2 (6 bases). Between the trimmed V and J ends, which lost 0 bases and 2 bases, there was a span of 15 bases. This CDR3 region has 17 residues. Germline lookup yields CDR1 SGHRS and CDR2 YFSETQ. The CDR3 reads CASSLAIRESTYNEQFF. For the CDR3, the DNA is TGCGCCAGCAGCTTGGCTATTCGGGAGTCTACCTACAATGAGCAGTTCTTC.

This clone was seen only a few times. The chain has TRBV9 and TRBJ2-1, with 9 bases matching TRBD2. The CDR3 loop spans 15 amino acids. The V segment lost 4 bases and the J segment 5 bases; nucleotides outside the gene matches: 7. The germline CDR1 and CDR2 sequences are SGDLS and YYNGEE. CDR3: CASSPLAGLNNEQFF. The CDR3 nucleotides read TGTGCCAGCAGCCCGCTAGCGGGACTTAACAATGAGCAGTTCTTC.

This clone was seen a handful of times. The chain employs TRBV20-1 and TRBJ2-2; TRBD2 matches at 10 bases. The CDR3 runs 16 residues. Germline V gene data show CDR1 as DFQATT and CDR2 as SNEGSKA (reference sequence). The V gene end was trimmed by 3 bases and the J gene end by 3 bases; junction bases not matched to a gene: 7. Written as DNA, the CDR3 is TGCAGTGCTAGTACGCGGACTAGCGGTTACACCGGGGAGCTGTTTTTT. Protein: CSASTRTSGYTGELFF.